This T cell receptor gamma chain was sequenced for a study of gamma-delta T cells after stem cell transplantation. TCRdb reanalysed the RT-PCR reads with CATT. The sample gives about 5,000 gamma-chain clones, approximately 21% of which show up once; 3% to 4.5% is in the top ten. With regard to this clone: This specimen includes other DNA sequences encoding the same CDR3.

The V gene end was trimmed by 0 bases and the J gene end by 12 bases; junction bases not matched to a gene: 5. Germline V gives CDR1 EGSNGY, CDR2 YDSYNSKV. The CDR3 contains 11 residues. The chain carries TRGV2 and TRGJ1 or TRGJ2. This receptor was identified in a human donor. It is not recorded whose cells these are; they may come from a transplant donor. The sample taken for sequencing was gamma-delta T cells. In nucleotides, the CDR3 is TGTGCCACCTGGGACGGGCGGGGGAAACTCTTT. It is translated as CATWDGRGKLF.